The 25 T cell receptor beta chains presented below share a single source sample, sequenced in a study of T cell responses to AZD1222 COVID-19 vaccine. Sequenced by immunoSEQ multiplex PCR; TCRdb stores in-frame clones only, minus some. The repertoire consists of 86,000 or so clones, with around nine tenths occurring once and the leading ten covering roughly 4.5%. The sequencing used peripheral blood, collected on day 0 of MenACWY control vaccination. Receptor source: an adult in good health.

V gene TRBV5-1 combines with J gene TRBJ2-3; TRBD1 matches at 9 bases. In germline, CDR1 is SGHRS, CDR2 YFSETQ. J gave up 5 bases and V 0 bases, and 7 bases lay outside the gene matches. This CDR3 spans 16 amino acids. The CDR3 sequence: CASSLGYRGPGDTQYF. The CDR3 DNA reads TGCGCCAGCAGCTTGGGGTACAGGGGGCCCGGAGATACGCAGTATTTT.

This clone occurred a few times. This chain connects TRBV27 to TRBJ2-1; 7 bases map to TRBD2. The CDR3 loop spans 16 amino acids. Germline V gives CDR1 MNHEY, CDR2 SMNVEV (reference sequence). V shed 3 bases, J shed 8 bases, and the junction held 13 bases outside the gene matches. In DNA, the CDR3 is TGTGCCAGCAGTTTCCAAAGACCGGGAGGAGTCCATGAGCAGTTCTTC. Protein sequence: CASSFQRPGGVHEQFF.

This clone was counted only a few times. The chain has TRBV5-1 and TRBJ2-3, with TRBD2 matching 9 bases. J was trimmed by 4 bases and V by 5 bases; bases with no gene match: 2. Per germline, CDR1 SGHRS and CDR2 YFSETQ. The CDR3 covers 13 residues. The CDR3 loop reads CASSAGGADTQYF. The DNA of the CDR3 is TGCGCCAGCAGTGCGGGAGGGGCAGATACGCAGTATTTT.

This clone was seen a single time. This chain connects TRBV2 to TRBJ1-3; 9 bases are a match to TRBD1. The CDR3 sequence is 15 residues long. Germline V gene sequence: CDR1 SNHLY, CDR2 FYNNEI. V was clipped by 6 bases and J by 0 bases; unmatched bases: 3. The CDR3 coding sequence is TGTGCCAGCAGAACGGACAGGGGCTCTGGAAACACCATATATTTT. Translating it yields CASRTDRGSGNTIYF.

The chain recombines TRBV7-6 with TRBJ1-6; TRBD1 aligns across 7 bases. CDR1 SGHVS and CDR2 FNYEAQ come from the germline V gene. This CDR3 region has 18 residues. The V gene end was trimmed by 0 bases and the J gene end by 8 bases; junction bases not matched to a gene: 13. Here the CDR3 reads CASSLAPRLDRVDSPLHF. DNA of the CDR3: TGTGCCAGCAGCTTAGCGCCTAGGCTTGACAGGGTCGATTCACCCCTCCACTTT.

This clone was seen a handful of times. Compared with germline, one end of the junction differs, possibly owing to a read error. The genes are TRBV7-7 and TRBJ2-5, with D unclear. The CDR3 covers 13 residues. Germline CDR1 SSHAT, CDR2 FNYEAQ (reference sequence). CDR3 in DNA: TGTGCTAGCAGCACGAACAAGGGAGAGACCCAGTACTTC. Its translation is CASSTNKGETQYF.

The V call is TRBV13, the J call TRBJ1-1; TRBD1 might be the D (5 bases). CDR1 is PRHDT, CDR2 FYEKMQ, per germline (reference sequence). Trimming took off 6 bases at V and 5 bases at J, with 13 bases between the two ends. The CDR3 totals 13 residues. The CDR3 spells CASSSTGDTEAFF. The CDR3 nucleotides read TGTGCCAGCAGTTCCACGGGGGATACTGAAGCTTTCTTT.

This chain connects TRBV6-5 to TRBJ2-1, with 9 bases identical to TRBD1. The CDR3 consists of 15 residues. Germline V lookup: CDR1 MNHEY, CDR2 SVGAGI. Unmatched junction bases numbered 6, after V lost 8 bases and J lost 1 base. The CDR3 DNA reads as TGTGCCAGCGGGGCCGGGACAGGGTCCTACAATGAGCAGTTCTTC. This gives the protein CASGAGTGSYNEQFF.

CDR3 sequence reads: CASSAPAENYGYTF. In DNA form, the CDR3 reads TGTGCCAGCAGCGCCCCCGCGGAAAACTATGGCTACACCTTC. The chain combines TRBV7-9 with TRBJ1-2; unclear D gene. Per the germline V gene, CDR1 is SEHNR and CDR2 is FQNEAQ (reference sequence). Trimming took 5 bases from V and 2 from J, leaving 12 bases between them. The CDR3 has 14 amino acids.

This rearrangement joins TRBV30 to TRBJ1-1; a possible D gene is TRBD1 (6 bases). This CDR3 comprises 12 residues. V was cut by 8 bases and J by 4 bases, with 14 bases left in between. Germline V gene sequence: CDR1 GTSNPN, CDR2 SVGIG (reference sequence). Here the CDR3 DNA reads TGTGCCCAAGCCCGGGGGGCCACTGAAGCTTTCTTT. Amino acid sequence: CAQARGATEAFF. Using reference TRBV30 and TRBJ1-1 for the parts outside the CDR3, the full variable domain is SQTIHQWPATLVQPVGSPLSLECTVEGTSNPNLYWYRQAAGRGLQLLFYSVGIGQISSEVPQNLSASRPQDRQFILSSKKLLLSDSGFYLCAQARGATEAFFGQGTRLTVV.

This rearrangement joins TRBV28 to TRBJ1-2; TRBD1 is a possible D gene (5 bases). The CDR3 spans 17 residues. CDR1 is MDHEN, CDR2 SYDVKM, per germline. Trimming took 6 bases from V and 3 from J, leaving 23 bases between them. The CDR3 coding sequence is TGTGCCAGCAGCCGCGAGTCGGGGTCCGGGACGTACTATGGCTACACCTTC. This encodes CASSRESGSGTYYGYTF.

The chain combines TRBV10-2 with TRBJ2-2; D is perhaps TRBD1 or TRBD2 (5 bases each). Germline V gene lookup returns CDR1 WSHSY and CDR2 SAAADI. CDR3 length: 13 amino acids. V lost 8 bases and J 2 bases, leaving 9 bases between the germline ends. CDR3 residues: CASRDGNTGELFF. CDR3 bases: TGCGCCAGCCGGGACGGTAACACCGGGGAGCTGTTTTTT.

This chain connects TRBV5-5 to TRBJ1-5; tentatively, D is TRBD1 (5 bases). Germline lookup yields CDR1 SGHKS and CDR2 YYEKEE (reference sequence). V lost 2 bases to trimming and J lost 5 bases, with 11 bases between them. There are 14 residues in the CDR3. CDR3 in amino acids: CASSFFSGDQPQHF. CDR3 sequence (DNA): TGTGCCAGCAGCTTTTTTTCGGGGGATCAGCCCCAGCATTTT. Combining the CDR3 with reference TRBV5-5 and TRBJ1-5 gives the whole variable domain DAGVTQSPTHLIKTRGQQVTLRCSPISGHKSVSWYQQVLGQGPQFIFQYYEKEERGRGNFPDRFSARQFPNYSSELNVNALLLGDSALYLCASSFFSGDQPQHFGDGTRLSIL.

The chain links TRBV13 to TRBJ1-6; 10 bases are a match to TRBD1. The trim removed 5 bases at V and 10 bases at J, leaving 8 bases unmatched. This CDR3 region has 15 residues. Per the germline V gene, CDR1 is PRHDT and CDR2 is FYEKMQ (reference sequence). For the CDR3, the DNA is TGTGCCAGCAGCGTTTCGGGACAGGGGAAATCACCCCTCCACTTT. This codes for CASSVSGQGKSPLHF.

V and J are TRBV2 and TRBJ1-6, with D hard to call. In germline, CDR1 is SNHLY, CDR2 FYNNEI. The V gene lost 5 bases and the J gene lost 1 base, with 9 bases spanning the gap. The CDR3 is 15 amino acids. CDR3 sequence (DNA): TGTGCCAGCAGTTTTTCAGGATCCTATAATTCACCCCTCCACTTT. Amino acids: CASSFSGSYNSPLHF.

This chain joins TRBV19 and TRBJ2-2; possible D gene TRBD2, 5 bases. The CDR3 is 15 amino acids. In germline, CDR1 is LNHDA, CDR2 SQIVND (reference sequence). V was trimmed by 7 bases and J by 6 bases, leaving 18 bases between them. This CDR3 is CASTQSTNAAGELFF. The CDR3 nucleotides read TGTGCCAGTACCCAGTCGACTAATGCGGCCGGGGAGCTGTTTTTT.

The chain combines TRBV19 with TRBJ1-4; no clear D. CDR3 length equals 15 residues. Between the trimmed V and J ends, which lost 4 bases and 8 bases, there was a span of 17 bases. Germline V gives CDR1 LNHDA, CDR2 SQIVND (reference sequence). CDR3 residues: CASSNSGTRREKLFF. The CDR3 DNA sequence: TGTGCCAGTAGTAATTCGGGTACCAGGAGGGAAAAACTGTTTTTT.

This chain links TRBV5-6 with TRBJ1-2, with TRBD1 identical over 8 bases. The CDR3 has 14 amino acids. J gave up 5 bases and V 1 base, and 4 bases lay outside the gene matches. Looked up from germline, CDR1 is SGHDT and CDR2 is YYEEEE. The CDR3, as DNA: TGTGCCAGCAGCTTGCTAGGACAGGGTTATGGCTACACCTTC. Residues: CASSLLGQGYGYTF. The full variable domain, with the rest looked up from reference TRBV5-6 and TRBJ1-2, is DAGVTQSPTHLIKTRGQQVTLRCSPKSGHDTVSWYQQALGQGPQFIFQYYEEEERQRGNFPDRFSGHQFPNYSSELNVNALLLGDSALYLCASSLLGQGYGYTFGSGTRLTVV.

The rearrangement links TRBV27 to TRBJ1-1; D remains ambiguous. V was clipped by 2 bases and J by 2 bases, with 9 bases between them. Germline loops: CDR1 MNHEY, CDR2 SMNVEV (reference sequence). CDR3 length: 14 residues. CDR3 residues: CASSLAGRNTEAFF. DNA for the CDR3: TGTGCCAGCAGTTTAGCTGGAAGAAACACTGAAGCTTTCTTT.

This chain links TRBV29-1 with TRBJ1-1; D is unresolved. Deletions cut 5 bases from V and 4 bases from J, with 11 bases between. The CDR3 is made up of 12 amino acids. Germline-derived CDR1 and CDR2 are SQVTM and ANQGSEA. DNA of the CDR3: TGCAGCGTTATAGGCTTGGGCACTGAAGCTTTCTTT. This codes for CSVIGLGTEAFF.

V and J are TRBV29-1 and TRBJ1-2; D is unclear. CDR3 length equals 13 residues. Germline V CDR1 and CDR2: SQVTM, ANQGSEA. Between the trimmed V and J ends, which lost 4 bases and 8 bases, there was a span of 17 bases. CDR3 sequence reads: CSVGAGSKEGYTF. The DNA for the CDR3 is TGCAGCGTTGGGGCCGGGAGTAAGGAGGGCTACACCTTC.

J is TRBJ2-7 and V is TRBV6-6; 9 positions match TRBD2. The CDR3 spans 16 residues. Per the germline V gene, CDR1 is MNHNY and CDR2 is SVGAGI (reference sequence). Trimming took 5 bases from V and 4 from J; bases not matched to a gene: 12. CDR3 bases: TGTGCCAGCAGTCCCCTCGACGCTAGCGGGAATTACGAGCAGTACTTC. Translating it yields CASSPLDASGNYEQYF.

The chain employs TRBV15 and TRBJ1-4, with unresolved D. Trimming stripped 1 base from V and 4 bases from J, with 13 bases between. There are 16 residues in the CDR3. The germline gives CDR1 LNHNV, CDR2 YYDKDF (reference sequence). Written as DNA, the CDR3 is TGTGCCACCAGCAGAGGGGAGGGTAGGGTTAATGAAAAACTGTTTTTT. This codes for CATSRGEGRVNEKLFF.

The chain couples TRBV27 to TRBJ2-2, with 8 positions matching TRBD2. With 3 bases clipped from V and 6 bases from J, the junction kept 12 bases outside the gene matches. The CDR3 sequence is 17 residues long. CDR1 is MNHEY, CDR2 SMNVEV, per germline (reference sequence). As DNA, the CDR3 is TGTGCCAGCAGTTTTTCCCCCGGGAGGGCCTATGCCGGGGAGCTGTTTTTT. Protein: CASSFSPGRAYAGELFF.

The chain is built from TRBV5-1 and TRBJ1-1; D gene uncertain. Deletions cut 2 bases from V and 0 bases from J, with 5 bases between. The germline gives CDR1 SGHRS, CDR2 YFSETQ. The CDR3 runs to 13 residues. The CDR3 spells CASSFGMNTEAFF. The CDR3 DNA reads as TGCGCCAGCAGCTTCGGCATGAACACTGAAGCTTTCTTT.